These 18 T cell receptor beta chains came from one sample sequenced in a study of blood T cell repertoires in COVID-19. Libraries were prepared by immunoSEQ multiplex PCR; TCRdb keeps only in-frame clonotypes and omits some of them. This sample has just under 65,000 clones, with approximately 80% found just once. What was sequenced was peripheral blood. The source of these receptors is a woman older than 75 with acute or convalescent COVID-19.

The CDR3 DNA reads as TGTGCCAGCAGCCGGAACAGAACTAACACCGGGGAGCTGTTTTTT. Translated: CASSRNRTNTGELFF. This sequence joins TRBV21-1 and TRBJ2-2; the DNA was not compared with TRBD1, the D call given in the table. TRBV21-1 is a recognized pseudogene. There are 15 residues in the CDR3.

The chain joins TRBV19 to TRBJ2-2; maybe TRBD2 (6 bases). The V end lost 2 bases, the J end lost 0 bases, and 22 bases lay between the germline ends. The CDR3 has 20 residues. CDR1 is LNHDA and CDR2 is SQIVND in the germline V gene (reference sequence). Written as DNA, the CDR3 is TGTGCCAGTAGTATACCTCGGAGGGTCCGTTTGGGACCGAACACCGGGGAGCTGTTTTTT. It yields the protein CASSIPRRVRLGPNTGELFF.

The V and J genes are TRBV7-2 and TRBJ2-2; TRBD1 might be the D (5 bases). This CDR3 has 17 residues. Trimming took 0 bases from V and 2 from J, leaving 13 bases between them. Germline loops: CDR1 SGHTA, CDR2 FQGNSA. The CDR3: CASSLAPDGANTGELFF. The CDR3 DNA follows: TGTGCCAGCAGCTTAGCCCCGGATGGGGCAAACACCGGGGAGCTGTTTTTT.

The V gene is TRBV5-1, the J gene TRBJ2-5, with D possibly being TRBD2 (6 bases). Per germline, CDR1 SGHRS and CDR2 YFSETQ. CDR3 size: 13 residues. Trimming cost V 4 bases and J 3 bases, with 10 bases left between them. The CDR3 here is CASSTPGEETQYF. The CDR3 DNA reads TGCGCCAGCAGCACCCCGGGAGAAGAGACCCAGTACTTC.

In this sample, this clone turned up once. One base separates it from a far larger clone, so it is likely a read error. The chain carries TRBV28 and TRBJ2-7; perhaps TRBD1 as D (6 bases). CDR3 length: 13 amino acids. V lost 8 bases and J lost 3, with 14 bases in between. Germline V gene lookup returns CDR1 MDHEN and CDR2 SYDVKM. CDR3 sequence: CASCRRGHYEQYF. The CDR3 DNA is TGTGCCAGCTGTCGCAGGGGACACTACGAGCAGTACTTC. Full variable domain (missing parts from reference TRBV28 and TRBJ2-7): DVKVTQSSRYLVKRTGEKVFLECVQDMDHENMFWYRQDPGLGLRLIYFSYDVKMKEKGDIPEGYSVSREKKERFSLILESASTNQTSMYLCASCRRGHYEQYFGPGTRLTVT.

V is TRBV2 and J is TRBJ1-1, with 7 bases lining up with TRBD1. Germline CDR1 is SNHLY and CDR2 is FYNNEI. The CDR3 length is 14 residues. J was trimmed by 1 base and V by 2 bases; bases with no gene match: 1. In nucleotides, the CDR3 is TGTGCCAGCAGTGAACAGGGGGGGAACACTGAAGCTTTCTTT. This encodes CASSEQGGNTEAFF.

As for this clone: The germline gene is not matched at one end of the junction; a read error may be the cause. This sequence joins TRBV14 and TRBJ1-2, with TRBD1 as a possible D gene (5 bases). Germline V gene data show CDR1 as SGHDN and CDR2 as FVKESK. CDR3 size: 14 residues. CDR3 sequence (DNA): TGTGCCAGCAGCCAACGGGTAGGGGACTATGACTACACCTTC. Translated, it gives CASSQRVGDYDYTF.

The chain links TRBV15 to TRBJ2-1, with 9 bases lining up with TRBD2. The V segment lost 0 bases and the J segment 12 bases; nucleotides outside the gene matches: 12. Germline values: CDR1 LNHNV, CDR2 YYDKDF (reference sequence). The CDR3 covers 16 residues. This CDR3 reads CATSRDRGRAGNLQFF. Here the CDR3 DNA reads TGTGCCACCAGCAGAGATCGCGGGAGGGCCGGGAATCTGCAGTTCTTC.

CDR3 bases: TGCGCCAGCCGGACCGGGACAGGGAGGACTGAAGCTTTCTTT. Translated: CASRTGTGRTEAFF. The chain joins TRBV5-1 to TRBJ1-1; 9 nucleotides match TRBD1. In germline, CDR1 is SGHRS, CDR2 YFSETQ. The CDR3 length is 14 residues. J gave up 5 bases and V 7 bases, and 9 bases lay outside the gene matches.

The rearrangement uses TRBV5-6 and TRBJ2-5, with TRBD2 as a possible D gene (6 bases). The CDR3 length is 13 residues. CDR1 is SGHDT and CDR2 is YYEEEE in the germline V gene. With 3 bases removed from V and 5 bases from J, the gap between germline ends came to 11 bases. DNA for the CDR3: TGTGCCAGCAGCTCCGCGGGAAGGGAGACCCAGTACTTC. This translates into CASSSAGRETQYF.

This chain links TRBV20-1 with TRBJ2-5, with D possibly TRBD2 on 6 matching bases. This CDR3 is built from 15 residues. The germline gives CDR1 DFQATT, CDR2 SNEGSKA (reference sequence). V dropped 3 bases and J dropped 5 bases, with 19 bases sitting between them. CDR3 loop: CSASDRDLRGETQYF. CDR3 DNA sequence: TGCAGTGCTAGTGATAGGGACCTCCGGGGGGAGACCCAGTACTTC.

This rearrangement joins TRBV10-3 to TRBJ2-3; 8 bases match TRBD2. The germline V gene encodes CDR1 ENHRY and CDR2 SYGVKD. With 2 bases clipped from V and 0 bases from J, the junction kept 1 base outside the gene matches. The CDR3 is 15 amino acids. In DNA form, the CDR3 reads TGTGCCATCAGTGAGCGGGAGGGGAGCACAGATACGCAGTATTTT. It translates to CAISEREGSTDTQYF.

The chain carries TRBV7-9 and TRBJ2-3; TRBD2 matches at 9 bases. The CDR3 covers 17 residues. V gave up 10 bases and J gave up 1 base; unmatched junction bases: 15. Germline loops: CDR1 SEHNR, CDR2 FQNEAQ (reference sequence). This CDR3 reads CATNYRGGRAGTDTQYF. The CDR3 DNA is TGTGCCACCAACTATCGCGGCGGGAGGGCCGGCACAGATACGCAGTATTTT.

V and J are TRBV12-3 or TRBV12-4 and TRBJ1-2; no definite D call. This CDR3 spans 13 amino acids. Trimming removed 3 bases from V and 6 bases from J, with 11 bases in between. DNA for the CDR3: TGTGCCAGCAGTTTCAGGCACACCGATGGCTACACCTTC. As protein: CASSFRHTDGYTF.

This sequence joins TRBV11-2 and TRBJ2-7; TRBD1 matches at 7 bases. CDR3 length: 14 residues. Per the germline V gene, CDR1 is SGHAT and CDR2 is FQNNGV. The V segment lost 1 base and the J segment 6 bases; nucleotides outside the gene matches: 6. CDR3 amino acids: CASSLATGLGEQYF. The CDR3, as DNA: TGTGCCAGCAGCTTAGCGACAGGGCTGGGCGAGCAGTACTTC.

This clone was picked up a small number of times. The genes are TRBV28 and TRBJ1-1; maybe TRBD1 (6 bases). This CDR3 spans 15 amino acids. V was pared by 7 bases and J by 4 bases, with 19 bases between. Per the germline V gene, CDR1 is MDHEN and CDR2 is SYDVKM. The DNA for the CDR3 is TGTGCCAGCACTCCGCCAGGGGCCAGGGGCACTGAAGCTTTCTTT. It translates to CASTPPGARGTEAFF.

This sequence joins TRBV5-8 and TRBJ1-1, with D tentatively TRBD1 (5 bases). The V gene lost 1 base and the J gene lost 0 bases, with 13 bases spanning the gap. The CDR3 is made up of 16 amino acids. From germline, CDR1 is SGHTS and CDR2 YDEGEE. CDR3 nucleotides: TGTGCCAGCAGCTTGTGGCAGGGCGTCATGAACACTGAAGCTTTCTTT. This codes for CASSLWQGVMNTEAFF.

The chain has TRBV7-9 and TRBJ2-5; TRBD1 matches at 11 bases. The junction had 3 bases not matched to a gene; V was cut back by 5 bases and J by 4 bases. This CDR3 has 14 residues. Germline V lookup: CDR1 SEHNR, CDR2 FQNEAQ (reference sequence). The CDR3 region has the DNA TGTGCCAGCAGCAAGGGACAGGGGGGAGAGACCCAGTACTTC. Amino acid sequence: CASSKGQGGETQYF. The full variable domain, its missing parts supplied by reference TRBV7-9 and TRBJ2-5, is DTGVSQNPRHKITKRGQNVTFRCDPISEHNRLYWYRQTLGQGPEFLTYFQNEAQLEKSRLLSDRFSAERPKGSFSTLEIQRTEQGDSAMYLCASSKGQGGETQYFGPGTRLLVL.